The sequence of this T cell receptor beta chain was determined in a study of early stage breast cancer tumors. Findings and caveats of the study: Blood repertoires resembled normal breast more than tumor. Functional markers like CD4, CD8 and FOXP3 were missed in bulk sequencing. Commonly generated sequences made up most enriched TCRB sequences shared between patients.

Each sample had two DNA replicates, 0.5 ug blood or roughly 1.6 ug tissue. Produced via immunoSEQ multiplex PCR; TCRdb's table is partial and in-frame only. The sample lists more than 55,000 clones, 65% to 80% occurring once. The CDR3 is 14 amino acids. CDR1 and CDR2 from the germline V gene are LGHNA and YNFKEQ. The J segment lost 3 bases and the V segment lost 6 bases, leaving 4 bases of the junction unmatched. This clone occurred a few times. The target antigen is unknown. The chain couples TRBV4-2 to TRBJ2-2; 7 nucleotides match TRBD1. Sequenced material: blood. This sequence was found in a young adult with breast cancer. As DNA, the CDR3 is TGTGCCAGCAGGACAGGGTTGGACACCGGGGAGCTGTTTTTT. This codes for CASRTGLDTGELFF.